The present TCR beta chain was sequenced within a study of PD-1 blockade in classical Hodgkin lymphoma. Data came from immunoSEQ multiplex PCR; TCRdb stores just in-frame clones and leaves some out. Found here are nearly 25,000 clones, around 84% of them singletons; the top ten hold under 2%. This clone was detected only once. Its specificity is unknown. In germline, CDR1 is SGHDT, CDR2 YYEEEE. The CDR3 covers 14 residues. V gave up 4 bases and J gave up 1 base, with 11 bases separating them. Study conclusions and caveats: Undefined causes, possibly disease activity or prior therapy, underlie the repertoire differences.

In every patient, relapse followed autologous stem cell transplantation, while exposure to brentuximab vedotin differed. Magnetic negative selection purified CD4+ T cells from thawed PBMCs. This sequence joins TRBV5-6 and TRBJ1-1; unclear D gene. The sequences come from CD4+ T cells from blood, collected at baseline. This receptor was obtained from a human donor with classical Hodgkin lymphoma. The DNA of the CDR3 is TGTGCCAGCAGCCCGCTTGGTTCGAACACTGAAGCTTTCTTT. Amino acids: CASSPLGSNTEAFF.